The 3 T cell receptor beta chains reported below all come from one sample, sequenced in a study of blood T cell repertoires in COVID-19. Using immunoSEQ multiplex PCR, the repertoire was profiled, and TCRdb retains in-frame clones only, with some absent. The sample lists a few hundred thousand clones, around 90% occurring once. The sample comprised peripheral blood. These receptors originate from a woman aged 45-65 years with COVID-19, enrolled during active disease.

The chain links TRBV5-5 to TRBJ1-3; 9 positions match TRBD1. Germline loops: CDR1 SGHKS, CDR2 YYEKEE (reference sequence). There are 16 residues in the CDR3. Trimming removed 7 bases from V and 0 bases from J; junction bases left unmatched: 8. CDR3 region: CASGQGISPSGNTIYF. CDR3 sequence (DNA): TGTGCCAGCGGACAGGGGATTTCTCCCTCTGGAAACACCATATATTTT. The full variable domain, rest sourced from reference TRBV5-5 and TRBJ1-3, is DAGVTQSPTHLIKTRGQQVTLRCSPISGHKSVSWYQQVLGQGPQFIFQYYEKEERGRGNFPDRFSARQFPNYSSELNVNALLLGDSALYLCASGQGISPSGNTIYFGEGSWLTVV.

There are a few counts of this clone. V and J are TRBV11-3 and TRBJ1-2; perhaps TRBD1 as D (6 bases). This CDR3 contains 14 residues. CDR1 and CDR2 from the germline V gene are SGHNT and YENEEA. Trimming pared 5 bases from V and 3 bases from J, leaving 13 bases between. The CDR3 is CASSKRGGHYGYTF. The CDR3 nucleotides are TGTGCCAGCAGCAAACGGGGGGGGCACTATGGCTACACCTTC.

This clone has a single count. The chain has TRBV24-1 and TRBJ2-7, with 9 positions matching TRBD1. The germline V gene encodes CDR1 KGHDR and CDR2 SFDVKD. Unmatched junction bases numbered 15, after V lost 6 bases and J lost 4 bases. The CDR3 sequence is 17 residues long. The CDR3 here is CATSKDPTGGCAYEQYF. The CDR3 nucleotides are TGTGCCACCAGTAAAGATCCGACAGGGGGTTGTGCGTACGAGCAGTACTTC.